This T cell receptor (beta chain) was captured by sequencing in a study of cytomegalovirus exposure and HLA in healthy donors. Study-level points and caveats: Listed as cytomegalovirus-associated were over 150 TCR beta chains.

This clone came up a few times. Its target is not known. Primers included in the PCR were 60 Vbeta and 13 Jbeta primers. TCRdb's copy holds only in-frame clones and misses some; the assay was immunoSEQ multiplex PCR. The sample shows 150,000 to 250,000 clones, more than 65% of them seen only once. This TCR was sampled from a girl aged 5-17 years in good health and CMV-seropositive. Sequenced material: PBMCs.

The CDR3 protein is CASSPETGFGYGYTF. For the CDR3, the DNA is TGTGCCAGCAGCCCGGAGACAGGGTTTGGCTATGGCTACACCTTC. The chain couples TRBV7-2 to TRBJ1-2; 7 bases agree with TRBD1. The CDR3 has 15 residues. The ends lost 5 bases at V and 4 bases at J; junction bases unmatched: 10. From germline, CDR1 is SGHTA and CDR2 FQGNSA.